The 27 T cell receptor beta chains given below trace back to one sample, sequenced in a study of OX40 agonist ivuxolimab in advanced cancers. Sequencing used immunoSEQ multiplex PCR; TCRdb keeps in-frame clones, though not all of them. Counted here are around 50,000 clones, more than 80% occurring once; the ten biggest clones make up approximately 3%. The sample here was CD4+ or CD8+ T cells sorted from blood, taken in a trial of the OX40 agonist ivuxolimab. The receptors stem from an adult with an advanced solid tumor such as melanoma, head and neck, liver or kidney cancer.

This chain joins TRBV6-6 and TRBJ2-7, with 8 bases lining up with TRBD2. The CDR3 length is 14 residues. Germline CDR1 MNHNY, CDR2 SVGAGI (reference sequence). V trimming: 8 bases; J trimming: 3 bases; junction bases outside the gene matches: 9. The CDR3 nucleotides are TGTGCCAGCTTCCCTTTCGGGACTAGCTACGAGCAGTACTTC. It translates to CASFPFGTSYEQYF.

The gene calls are TRBV6-1 and TRBJ1-2; 7 bases are shared with TRBD1. The junction had 3 bases not matched to a gene; V was cut back by 1 base and J by 1 base. The CDR3 consists of 15 residues. Germline CDR1 reads MNHNS; CDR2 reads SASEGT. The CDR3 region has the DNA TGTGCCAGCAGTGAAGTTCGACAGGGTAACTATGGCTACACCTTC. As protein: CASSEVRQGNYGYTF.

This CDR3 is CAWSVQLGVAAFF. The CDR3 DNA reads as TGTGCCTGGAGTGTACAGTTAGGGGTGGCAGCTTTCTTT. The chain couples TRBV30 to TRBJ1-1, with a weak D call TRBD1 (5 bases). Trimming took off 0 bases at V and 10 bases at J, with 15 bases between the two ends. From germline, CDR1 is GTSNPN and CDR2 SVGIG (reference sequence). This CDR3 comprises 13 residues.

This clone was observed a few times. V and J are TRBV10-1 and TRBJ1-1; D call uncertain. V lost 7 bases and J lost 0, with 9 bases in between. Germline CDR1 WNHNN, CDR2 SYGVQD (reference sequence). This CDR3 spans 13 amino acids. In nucleotides, the CDR3 is TGCGCCAGCACCCGTGGAGTGAACACTGAAGCTTTCTTT. Protein product: CASTRGVNTEAFF.

This chain connects TRBV6-6 to TRBJ1-4, with 9 bases fitting TRBD1. The V gene's germline CDR1 is MNHNY and CDR2 SVGAGI (reference sequence). The CDR3 spans 15 residues. V gave up 7 bases and J gave up 5 bases; unmatched junction bases: 8. Written as DNA, the CDR3 is TGTGCCAGCACAACGTCCGGGACAGGGAATGAAAAACTGTTTTTT. Its translation: CASTTSGTGNEKLFF.

The chain couples TRBV7-2 to TRBJ2-7; 8 positions match TRBD2. Germline trimming cut 2 bases from V and 6 bases from J; bases unmatched to any gene: 12. CDR1 SGHTA and CDR2 FQGNSA come from the germline V gene. The CDR3 has 16 residues. The CDR3 nucleotides are TGTGCCAGCAGCTTACGGGGCGGCGGGAGGCCCCTCGAGCAGTACTTC. Protein product: CASSLRGGGRPLEQYF.

This clone was counted once. J is TRBJ1-3 and V is TRBV30; D unclear. The CDR3 loop spans 13 amino acids. The ends were cut back, 2 bases at V and 3 bases at J, with 8 bases in the middle. CDR1 GTSNPN and CDR2 SVGIG come from the germline V gene (reference sequence). The CDR3 DNA sequence: TGTGCCTGGAGTCTATCCCATGGAAACACCATATATTTT. Protein: CAWSLSHGNTIYF.

The V call is TRBV7-2, the J call TRBJ2-3, with no clear D. V was trimmed by 1 base and J by 1 base, leaving 6 bases between them. Germline V gene data show CDR1 as SGHTA and CDR2 as FQGNSA. The CDR3 consists of 14 residues. CDR3 region: CASSLVAGTDTQYF. DNA for the CDR3: TGTGCCAGCAGCTTAGTTGCGGGCACAGATACGCAGTATTTT.

Here the CDR3 reads CASSMPGAHNEQFF. The CDR3, as DNA: TGTGCCAGTAGTATGCCGGGGGCCCACAATGAGCAGTTCTTC. The chain employs TRBV19 and TRBJ2-1; D could derive from TRBD1 or TRBD2 (6 bases each). Germline CDR1 and CDR2: LNHDA and SQIVND (reference sequence). The V gene lost 3 bases and the J gene lost 5 bases, with 11 bases spanning the gap. The CDR3 loop spans 14 amino acids.

This clone has only a few counts. The rearrangement uses TRBV6-5 and TRBJ2-1; no clear D. Trimming stripped 4 bases from V and 2 bases from J, with 9 bases between. The CDR3 runs to 14 residues. Germline lookup yields CDR1 MNHEY and CDR2 SVGAGI. Here the CDR3 DNA reads TGTGCCAGCAGTTCGGGCCGTCCCTACAATGAGCAGTTCTTC. It specifies CASSSGRPYNEQFF.

The V call is TRBV5-1, the J call TRBJ2-1; the match to TRBD2 covers 14 bases. This CDR3 contains 17 residues. V gave up 4 bases and J gave up 8 bases; unmatched junction bases: 11. Looked up from germline, CDR1 is SGHRS and CDR2 is YFSETQ. The CDR3 loop is CASSPGTSGSGAHEQFF. CDR3 nucleotides: TGCGCCAGCAGCCCAGGGACTAGCGGGAGTGGGGCCCATGAGCAGTTCTTC. Full variable domain (missing parts from reference TRBV5-1 and TRBJ2-1): KAGVTQTPRYLIKTRGQQVTLSCSPISGHRSVSWYQQTPGQGLQFLFEYFSETQRNKGNFPGRFSGRQFSNSRSEMNVSTLELGDSALYLCASSPGTSGSGAHEQFFGPGTRLTVL.

The rearrangement links TRBV11-2 to TRBJ1-2, with 10 bases that match TRBD1. The germline CDR1 and CDR2 sequences are SGHAT and FQNNGV. The V segment lost 1 base and the J segment 4 bases; nucleotides outside the gene matches: 3. The CDR3 has 15 amino acids. The CDR3, as DNA: TGTGCCAGCAGCTTAGTTGGACAGGGGGTCTATGGCTACACCTTC. Translated: CASSLVGQGVYGYTF.

The J gene is TRBJ1-2, the V gene TRBV6-1; D is undetermined. Germline V gives CDR1 MNHNS, CDR2 SASEGT. CDR3 length equals 15 residues. Trimming removed 6 bases from V and 0 bases from J, with 14 bases in between. The CDR3 loop reads CASRRQDPANYGYTF. CDR3 in DNA: TGTGCCAGCAGACGGCAGGATCCAGCTAACTATGGCTACACCTTC.

V is TRBV19 and J is TRBJ1-5; TRBD1 might be the D (5 bases). The germline V gene encodes CDR1 LNHDA and CDR2 SQIVND (reference sequence). With 0 bases removed from V and 2 bases from J, the gap between germline ends came to 5 bases. The CDR3 covers 14 residues. The CDR3 loop is CASSIDRGNQPQHF. DNA of the CDR3: TGTGCCAGTAGTATAGACAGGGGCAATCAGCCCCAGCATTTT.

The chain recombines TRBV11-3 with TRBJ1-2; D may be TRBD1 (5 bases). Trimming stripped 5 bases from V and 0 bases from J, with 22 bases between. Germline CDR1 and CDR2: SGHNT and YENEEA. This CDR3 spans 18 amino acids. CDR3 nucleotide sequence: TGTGCCAGCAGCCCCCCCGGGTCAGGGCCTTACACTAACTATGGCTACACCTTC. It is translated as CASSPPGSGPYTNYGYTF.

This chain connects TRBV27 to TRBJ2-3, with 8 bases that match TRBD2. The CDR3 is 16 residues long. CDR1 and CDR2 from the germline V gene are MNHEY and SMNVEV (reference sequence). Losses at the gene ends were 6 bases for V and 5 bases for J; bases not matched to a gene: 13. The CDR3 sequence is CASSRGGSGTQDTQYF. CDR3 DNA: TGTGCCAGCAGCCGAGGTGGTAGCGGGACCCAAGATACGCAGTATTTT.

J is TRBJ1-5 and V is TRBV30, with TRBD1 identical over 9 bases. The CDR3 is made up of 15 amino acids. Germline CDR1 and CDR2: GTSNPN and SVGIG (reference sequence). With 0 bases clipped from V and 5 bases from J, the junction kept 5 bases outside the gene matches. CDR3 sequence reads: CAWSVGTGTHQPQHF. CDR3 sequence (DNA): TGTGCCTGGAGTGTAGGGACAGGGACCCATCAGCCCCAGCATTTT.

This clone showed up just a few times. The chain carries TRBV5-5 and TRBJ2-1, with 8 bases that match TRBD2. The CDR3 runs 13 residues. Germline CDR1 reads SGHKS; CDR2 reads YYEKEE (reference sequence). V dropped 5 bases and J dropped 10; count of bases not matched to a gene: 8. The CDR3 sequence: CASRAAGVQEQFF. CDR3 DNA sequence: TGTGCCAGCAGGGCAGCGGGAGTTCAGGAGCAGTTCTTC. Combining the CDR3 with reference TRBV5-5 and TRBJ2-1 gives the whole variable domain DAGVTQSPTHLIKTRGQQVTLRCSPISGHKSVSWYQQVLGQGPQFIFQYYEKEERGRGNFPDRFSARQFPNYSSELNVNALLLGDSALYLCASRAAGVQEQFFGPGTRLTVL.

The chain employs TRBV2 and TRBJ2-7; D is unclear. In germline, CDR1 is SNHLY, CDR2 FYNNEI. V gave up 0 bases and J gave up 3 bases, with 12 bases separating them. The CDR3 totals 15 residues. CDR3 loop: CASSEALGINYEQYF. The CDR3 DNA is TGTGCCAGCAGTGAAGCGCTGGGCATCAACTACGAGCAGTACTTC.

The chain has TRBV11-2 and TRBJ2-2; no clear D gene. Trimming removed 5 bases from V and 1 base from J, with 11 bases in between. The germline gives CDR1 SGHAT, CDR2 FQNNGV. The CDR3 totals 15 residues. Here the CDR3 reads CASSRTPQNTGELFF. In DNA form, the CDR3 reads TGTGCCAGCAGCCGGACCCCCCAGAACACCGGGGAGCTGTTTTTT.

The V call is TRBV7-2, the J call TRBJ1-5, with D possibly TRBD1 on 5 matching bases. The CDR3 is 15 amino acids. V was shortened by 5 bases and J by 0 bases, with 11 bases between the two germline ends. From germline, CDR1 is SGHTA and CDR2 FQGNSA. DNA for the CDR3: TGTGCCAGCAGCCCGGGGGGTGGTAGCAATCAGCCCCAGCATTTT. Translated, it gives CASSPGGGSNQPQHF.

The gene calls are TRBV29-1 and TRBJ2-7; D unresolved. The CDR3 loop spans 11 amino acids. Trimming took 4 bases from V and 4 from J, leaving 8 bases between them. In germline, CDR1 is SQVTM, CDR2 ANQGSEA. The CDR3 coding sequence is TGCAGCGTTGGAACACAATACGAGCAGTACTTC. This sequence encodes CSVGTQYEQYF.

V gene TRBV11-1 combines with J gene TRBJ1-3; 9 bases line up with TRBD1. Trimming cost V 7 bases and J 0 bases; bases outside gene matches: 16. This CDR3 comprises 19 residues. Germline CDR1 SGHAT, CDR2 FQDESV (reference sequence). CDR3 DNA sequence: TGTGCCAGCATCCTCCCGAAACGGGACAGGGCCCACTCTGGAAACACCATATATTTT. Encoded protein: CASILPKRDRAHSGNTIYF.

This rearrangement joins TRBV5-5 to TRBJ2-5, with 8 nucleotides matching TRBD1. V was clipped by 1 base and J by 2 bases; unmatched bases: 7. CDR3 length: 16 amino acids. Germline loops: CDR1 SGHKS, CDR2 YYEKEE (reference sequence). CDR3 protein: CASSLNYGQGQETQYF. For the CDR3, the DNA is TGTGCCAGCAGCTTGAACTATGGACAGGGTCAAGAGACCCAGTACTTC.

The V gene is TRBV2, the J gene TRBJ2-3; TRBD2 matches at 7 bases. V gave up 5 bases and J gave up 4 bases; unmatched junction bases: 12. CDR1 and CDR2 (germline): SNHLY, FYNNEI. CDR3 length: 16 residues. The CDR3 loop is CASSTGGGSLADTQYF. In nucleotides, the CDR3 is TGTGCCAGCAGTACCGGGGGAGGGAGTCTCGCAGATACGCAGTATTTT.

The chain uses TRBV6-5 and TRBJ2-2, with no clear D. Germline assignment: CDR1 MNHEY and CDR2 SVGAGI. V was trimmed by 6 bases and J by 3 bases, leaving 11 bases between them. There are 14 residues in the CDR3. The CDR3 DNA reads as TGTGCCAGCAGGCTAAAGATCGACACCGGGGAGCTGTTTTTT. Protein sequence: CASRLKIDTGELFF.

This clone came up once. The chain has TRBV5-6 and TRBJ1-1, with D possibly being TRBD1 (5 bases). CDR1 SGHDT and CDR2 YYEEEE come from the germline V gene. Trimming cost V 4 bases and J 4 bases, with 14 bases left between them. CDR3 length: 14 amino acids. This CDR3 is CASSLVGGGTEAFF. The CDR3 DNA is TGTGCCAGCAGCCTGGTCGGGGGAGGCACTGAAGCTTTCTTT.